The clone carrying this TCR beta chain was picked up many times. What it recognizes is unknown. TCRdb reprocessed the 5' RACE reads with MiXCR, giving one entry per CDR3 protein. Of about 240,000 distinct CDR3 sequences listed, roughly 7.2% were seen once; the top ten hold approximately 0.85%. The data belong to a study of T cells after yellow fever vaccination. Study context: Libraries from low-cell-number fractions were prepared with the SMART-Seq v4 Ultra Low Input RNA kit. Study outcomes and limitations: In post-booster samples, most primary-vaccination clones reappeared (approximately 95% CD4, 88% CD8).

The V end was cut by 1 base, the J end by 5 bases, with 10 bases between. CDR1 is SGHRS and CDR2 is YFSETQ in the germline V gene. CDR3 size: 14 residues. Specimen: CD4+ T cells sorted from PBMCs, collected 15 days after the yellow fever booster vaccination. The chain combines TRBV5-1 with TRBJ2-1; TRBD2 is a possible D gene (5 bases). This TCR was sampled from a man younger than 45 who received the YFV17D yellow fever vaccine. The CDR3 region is CASSLRTGDNEQFF. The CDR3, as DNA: TGCGCCAGCAGCTTGCGGACTGGAGACAATGAGCAGTTCTTC.